This TCR beta chain appears in the sequencing data of a study of blood T cell repertoires in COVID-19. Study-level information: In each case, the material was cDNA or gDNA derived from T cells, B-cell-depleted T cells, or PBMCs.

Those enrolled in Seattle joined during active infection and were followed longitudinally afterward. This CDR3 region has 14 residues. In the authors' workflow: Cell counts per sample came from amplifying reference gene primers. Profiled with immunoSEQ multiplex PCR; TCRdb holds only in-frame clones, not every one. V, J and clone size are those of that table, while D and trimming were read from the DNA. The data contain approximately 290,000 clones, 84% of them singletons. The sequence came from a person aged 65 to 85 with COVID-19, enrolled during active disease. The chain uses TRBV21-1 and TRBJ2-4; the table names TRBD1, a call not compared with the DNA. TRBV21-1 is flagged as a pseudogene. The sequenced sample consisted of peripheral blood. In DNA form, the CDR3 reads TGTGCCAGCAGCAGACAGTTCGGAACGAACATTCAGTACTTC. This codes for CASSRQFGTNIQYF.